This TCR beta chain was observed in a study of graft-versus-host responses after intestinal transplantation. About the research overall: All recipients were given anti-thymocyte globulin induction, and tacrolimus and steroids were then administered for three to four years. Notes on the study in general: An association linked early post-transplant HvG declines with peak circulating GvH clone levels. Analysis identified GvH clones in recipient marrow, with some appearing first in ileum or blood.

After removal of 4 bases from V and 4 bases from J, the junction contained 5 bases not matched to a gene. There are 15 residues in the CDR3. Looked up from germline, CDR1 is WSHSY and CDR2 is SAAADI. Bone marrow obtained following transplant was drawn from the posterior iliac crest or from another site. Points on this clone: Antigen specificity is unknown.

The data were produced by immunoSEQ multiplex PCR, yet TCRdb's version contains in-frame clones alone and is incomplete. The sample has approximately 9,100 clones; more than 90% are singletons. The sequence came from a human patient who received an intestinal transplant, so some T cells may come from the graft donor. This specimen was bone marrow, taken roughly 540 days after intestinal transplantation. This chain connects TRBV10-2 to TRBJ1-4; 8 bases are shared with TRBD1. The chain's CDR3 is CASSGQGSYNEKLFF. The CDR3 nucleotides read TGCGCCAGCAGTGGACAGGGGAGTTATAATGAAAAACTGTTTTTT.